This T cell receptor beta chain was sequenced for a study of blood T cells in healthy people across ages. The authors ran a second PCR of roughly 6 to 12 cycles using a sample-barcoded 5' primer and a J-beta primer mix. TCRdb re-derived calls from the 5' RACE reads in MiXCR, one entry per CDR3 protein. The sample has 1,800,000 or so distinct CDR3 sequences, roughly 43% seen once. V gave up 3 bases and J gave up 4 bases; unmatched junction bases: 5. The CDR3 runs to 16 residues. CDR1 and CDR2 from the germline V gene are SGHKS and YYEKEE (reference sequence). The chain employs TRBV5-5 and TRBJ2-5; 14 positions agree with TRBD2. The clonotype comes from a human donor in good health. Sequencing was done on a sample of blood. In DNA form, the CDR3 reads TGTGCCAGCAGCTGGAGGGGACTAGCGGGGGCAGAGACCCAGTACTTC. Translated: CASSWRGLAGAETQYF.